This T cell receptor beta chain was sequenced in a study of T cells in Graves' hyperthyroidism and ophthalmopathy. General study results and limits: In the blood, most expanded thyroid clonotypes above 0.001 appeared as well.

Template material for amplifying TCR beta CDR3 regions consisted of RNA transcripts. A first-round RT-PCR of the TCR CDR3 used the HTBI primer set. TCRdb called the multiplex PCR reads again in MiXCR, with one record for every CDR3 protein. The sample holds under 400,000 distinct CDR3 sequences, 15% to 20% seen once. Graves' hyperthyroidism is called stable when ophthalmopathy does not progress within 18 months. The source of the PBMCs was less than 12 ml of fresh peripheral blood. This clonotype was counted many times. Its antigen is not identified. The sequenced sample consisted of blood. The TCR was taken from a man younger than 45 with Graves' hyperthyroidism.

The CDR3 spells CASSALAGGQGGEQFF. The CDR3 DNA is TGTGCCAGCAGTGCCTTAGCGGGAGGGCAGGGGGGTGAGCAGTTCTTC. The V call is TRBV2, the J call TRBJ2-1; TRBD2 matches 11 bases. The ends lost 4 bases at V and 9 bases at J; junction bases unmatched: 11. The length of the CDR3 is 16 residues. Germline-derived CDR1 and CDR2 are SNHLY and FYNNEI.